The 26 T cell receptor beta chains in this list originate from one sample, sequenced in a study of shared clonotypes between healthy human individuals. Profiled with immunoSEQ multiplex PCR; TCRdb holds only in-frame clones, not every one. The sample yields more than 2 million clones, more than 90% seen once. Input material: naive CD4+ T cells sorted from blood. As for subset: CD45RA+ positively selected. The receptors stem from a man aged 18 to 35 in good health.

The V gene is TRBV29-1, the J gene TRBJ2-1; TRBD2 matches 14 bases. Germline V gene sequence: CDR1 SQVTM, CDR2 ANQGSEA. The CDR3 has 14 residues. With V trimmed by 5 bases and J by 8 bases, 5 bases remained unmatched. The CDR3 DNA is TGCAGCGTTATGACTAGCGGGGGGGTTTATGAGCAGTTCTTC. Its translation: CSVMTSGGVYEQFF.

This chain joins TRBV19 and TRBJ1-3; D gene unclear. CDR1 is LNHDA and CDR2 is SQIVND in the germline V gene (reference sequence). CDR3 length equals 13 residues. V was shortened by 9 bases and J by 0 bases, with 9 bases between the two germline ends. CDR3 nucleotides: TGTGCCAGGTCTAAAGACTCTGGAAACACCATATATTTT. Translated, it gives CARSKDSGNTIYF.

V usage is TRBV29-1 and J usage is TRBJ2-7; 9 bases agree with TRBD1. There are 16 residues in the CDR3. The germline V gene encodes CDR1 SQVTM and CDR2 ANQGSEA. Trimming took 0 bases from V and 1 from J; bases not matched to a gene: 7. The CDR3 loop reads CSVEDYETGGSYEQYF. The CDR3 DNA reads as TGCAGCGTTGAAGATTATGAGACAGGGGGTTCCTACGAGCAGTACTTC.

The V gene is TRBV6-1, the J gene TRBJ1-4; tentatively, D is TRBD1 (6 bases). The germline V gene has CDR1 MNHNS and CDR2 SASEGT. V lost 1 base and J 8 bases, leaving 14 bases between the germline ends. The CDR3 is 15 amino acids. DNA of the CDR3: TGTGCCAGCAGTGAAGTTAGGACAGTCACAGAAAAACTGTTTTTT. It codes for CASSEVRTVTEKLFF.

This clone was recorded a few times. The chain links TRBV2 to TRBJ1-6, with 8 bases identical to TRBD1. The J segment lost 9 bases and the V segment lost 6 bases, leaving 10 bases of the junction unmatched. The CDR3 has 15 residues. CDR1 and CDR2 (germline): SNHLY, FYNNEI. DNA for the CDR3: TGTGCCAGCAGCGGGAGGACAGGGATAATTTCACCCCTCCACTTT. Translation: CASSGRTGIISPLHF.

The chain couples TRBV5-5 to TRBJ2-3; perhaps TRBD1 as D (5 bases). Looked up from germline, CDR1 is SGHKS and CDR2 is YYEKEE (reference sequence). With 1 base removed from V and 5 bases from J, the gap between germline ends came to 14 bases. The CDR3 has 15 residues. CDR3 nucleotides: TGTGCCAGCAGCTTGCCCCAGGGAAGGGGAGATACGCAGTATTTT. This sequence encodes CASSLPQGRGDTQYF.

The gene calls are TRBV5-1 and TRBJ2-5; tentative D call: TRBD2 (5 bases). There are 13 residues in the CDR3. Trimming pared 6 bases from V and 2 bases from J, leaving 11 bases between. Per germline, CDR1 SGHRS and CDR2 YFSETQ. The CDR3 DNA reads TGCGCCAGCAATGCCGGAGGACAAGAGACCCAGTACTTC. It encodes CASNAGGQETQYF.

About this clone: The sample has other DNA sequences that encode this CDR3 too. The chain links TRBV5-1 to TRBJ1-2; no clear D gene. This CDR3 has 13 residues. Germline-derived CDR1 and CDR2 are SGHRS and YFSETQ. Trimming shortened V by 0 bases and J by 3 bases, and 6 bases separated the two germline ends. The DNA of the CDR3 is TGCGCCAGCAGCTTGGGCACAGACTATGGCTACACCTTC. Its translation is CASSLGTDYGYTF.

The chain joins TRBV7-9 to TRBJ2-2; unclear D gene. Germline-derived CDR1 and CDR2 are SEHNR and FQNEAQ (reference sequence). V was clipped by 1 base and J by 3 bases, with 9 bases between them. CDR3 length: 15 residues. Written as DNA, the CDR3 is TGTGCCAGCAGCTTAGGTGCCAGTGACACCGGGGAGCTGTTTTTT. Encoded protein: CASSLGASDTGELFF.

V gene TRBV7-2 combines with J gene TRBJ2-3; 9 nucleotides match TRBD2. The CDR3 runs to 16 residues. V shed 2 bases and J 4 bases; nucleotides not matched to a gene: 7. CDR1 and CDR2 from the germline V gene are SGHTA and FQGNSA. The CDR3 reads CASSLLGGRAPDTQYF. In DNA form, the CDR3 reads TGTGCCAGCAGCTTACTCGGCGGGAGGGCCCCAGATACGCAGTATTTT.

The chain uses TRBV7-2 and TRBJ2-1; D perhaps matches TRBD2 (5 bases). The germline V and J ends were trimmed by 0 bases and 4 bases, with 10 bases remaining between them. This CDR3 has 15 amino acids. The germline gives CDR1 SGHTA, CDR2 FQGNSA. The CDR3 DNA sequence: TGTGCCAGCAGCTTAGCTGCGGGCCTATACAATGAGCAGTTCTTC. Its translation: CASSLAAGLYNEQFF.

DNA of the CDR3: TGTGCCATCAGTCAGTGGGGGGACATTCAGTACTTC. Residues: CAISQWGDIQYF. The gene calls are TRBV10-3 and TRBJ2-4; a weak D match, TRBD2 (6 bases). V lost 5 bases and J 8 bases, leaving 10 bases between the germline ends. The CDR3 runs 12 residues. Germline V CDR1 and CDR2: ENHRY, SYGVKD.

This clone showed up just once. The V call is TRBV5-1, the J call TRBJ2-1, with D maybe TRBD2 (5 bases). The CDR3 is 15 residues long. Germline CDR1 SGHRS, CDR2 YFSETQ. V lost 0 bases to trimming and J lost 3 bases, with 10 bases between them. The chain's CDR3 is CASSLESAVYNEQFF. DNA for the CDR3: TGCGCCAGCAGCTTGGAGTCAGCGGTCTACAATGAGCAGTTCTTC.

This rearrangement joins TRBV6-1 to TRBJ2-5; TRBD1 agrees at 8 bases. This CDR3 region has 10 residues. After removal of 5 bases from V and 13 bases from J, the junction contained 3 bases not matched to a gene. Germline-derived CDR1 and CDR2 are MNHNS and SASEGT. CDR3 DNA: TGTGCCAGCAGTTCCGGGACAGGGTACTTC. This translates into CASSSGTGYF.

CDR3 DNA sequence: TGCGCCAGCAGCTTGGCCGAATTAGCGGGAGGGTTCACGCAGTATTTT. Protein product: CASSLAELAGGFTQYF. The V call is TRBV5-1, the J call TRBJ2-3; 11 bases are a match to TRBD2. The CDR3 extends over 16 amino acids. Trimming at V came to 0 bases and at J to 9 bases, leaving 9 bases not matched to a gene. The germline CDR1 and CDR2 sequences are SGHRS and YFSETQ.

This clone has only one observation. V gene TRBV19 combines with J gene TRBJ1-5; the D gene is possibly TRBD1 (5 bases). V lost 8 bases, J lost 0 bases, and 11 bases lay in between. The CDR3 is made up of 14 amino acids. CDR1 and CDR2 from the germline V gene are LNHDA and SQIVND (reference sequence). CDR3 protein: CASAWGVSNQPQHF. The CDR3 coding sequence is TGTGCCAGTGCATGGGGGGTTAGCAATCAGCCCCAGCATTTT.

This rearrangement joins TRBV30 to TRBJ1-2; the D gene is possibly TRBD1 (5 bases). The CDR3 loop spans 12 amino acids. The germline CDR1 and CDR2 sequences are GTSNPN and SVGIG (reference sequence). The V and J ends lost 2 bases and 7 bases respectively, with 11 bases between them. The chain's CDR3 is CAWSKGIGGYTF. The CDR3 region has the DNA TGTGCCTGGAGTAAGGGGATTGGTGGCTACACCTTC.

The chain combines TRBV5-1 with TRBJ2-2; tentative D call: TRBD1 (5 bases). The CDR3 runs to 14 residues. Germline lookup yields CDR1 SGHRS and CDR2 YFSETQ. V was cut by 1 base and J by 3 bases, with 7 bases left in between. This chain's CDR3 is CASSLLTDTGELFF. The CDR3 nucleotides read TGCGCCAGCAGCTTGCTGACAGACACCGGGGAGCTGTTTTTT.

The chain combines TRBV6-6 with TRBJ2-7, with 8 bases that match TRBD2. V trimming: 10 bases; J trimming: 2 bases; junction bases outside the gene matches: 10. The CDR3 loop spans 14 amino acids. Germline-derived CDR1 and CDR2 are MNHNY and SVGAGI (reference sequence). As DNA, the CDR3 is TGTGCCACCGCCCAGGGACTAGGGGCCTACGAGCAGTACTTC. Amino acids: CATAQGLGAYEQYF.

As to this clone: Other nucleotide sequences from this sample produce the same CDR3. The chain uses TRBV6-1 and TRBJ1-1; D gene unclear. CDR3 length: 13 residues. V was shortened by 6 bases and J by 2 bases, with 10 bases between the two germline ends. Germline V gives CDR1 MNHNS, CDR2 SASEGT. The CDR3 protein is CASRTTLNTEAFF. CDR3 nucleotides: TGTGCCAGCAGGACGACACTTAACACTGAAGCTTTCTTT.

This clone was seen a handful of times. The gene calls are TRBV9 and TRBJ1-6; a weak D match, TRBD1 (5 bases). The CDR3 runs 15 residues. The V gene's germline CDR1 is SGDLS and CDR2 YYNGEE. Trimming left V 2 bases short and J 6 bases short, with 12 bases between. CDR3 in amino acids: CASSVGSGPNSPLHF. The CDR3 DNA is TGTGCCAGCAGCGTGGGATCGGGGCCTAATTCACCCCTCCACTTT.

The CDR3 region is CASSQKWAQGVGYEQYF. The DNA for the CDR3 is TGCGCCAGCAGCCAAAAATGGGCACAGGGAGTTGGCTACGAGCAGTACTTC. The chain carries TRBV4-1 and TRBJ2-7; tentatively, D is TRBD1 (6 bases). Trimming pared 2 bases from V and 3 bases from J, leaving 20 bases between. This CDR3 is built from 17 residues. The germline CDR1 and CDR2 sequences are MGHRA and YSYEKL.

V and J are TRBV4-1 and TRBJ2-3; TRBD1 matches at 10 bases. The ends lost 3 bases at V and 1 base at J; junction bases unmatched: 4. CDR3 length equals 16 residues. CDR1 and CDR2 (germline): MGHRA, YSYEKL. The DNA for the CDR3 is TGCGCCAGCAGCCAGGGTGGGACAGGGGGCACAGATACGCAGTATTTT. Translation: CASSQGGTGGTDTQYF.

The gene calls are TRBV28 and TRBJ1-5, with 10 bases aligning to TRBD1. Unmatched junction bases numbered 7, after V lost 5 bases and J lost 0 bases. CDR1 and CDR2 from the germline V gene are MDHEN and SYDVKM. The CDR3 is made up of 17 amino acids. Here the CDR3 reads CASSRGQGTNSNQPQHF. The CDR3 bases are TGTGCCAGCAGTCGGGGACAGGGGACAAATAGCAATCAGCCCCAGCATTTT. The whole variable domain, remainder taken from reference TRBV28 and TRBJ1-5, is DVKVTQSSRYLVKRTGEKVFLECVQDMDHENMFWYRQDPGLGLRLIYFSYDVKMKEKGDIPEGYSVSREKKERFSLILESASTNQTSMYLCASSRGQGTNSNQPQHFGDGTRLSIL.

This sequence joins TRBV4-2 and TRBJ1-5; tentative D call: TRBD1 (5 bases). Germline-derived CDR1 and CDR2 are LGHNA and YNFKEQ. CDR3 length: 17 amino acids. Trimming took off 0 bases at V and 3 bases at J, with 15 bases between the two ends. The CDR3 reads CASSQDSGRVNNQPQHF. CDR3 bases: TGTGCCAGCAGCCAAGACTCCGGCAGGGTCAACAATCAGCCCCAGCATTTT.

V usage is TRBV10-3 and J usage is TRBJ2-7; D assignment may be TRBD1 or TRBD2 (5 bases each). The CDR3 length is 13 residues. CDR1 is ENHRY, CDR2 SYGVKD, per germline. Trimming removed 2 bases from V and 2 bases from J, with 7 bases in between. The CDR3 region is CAISEVGPYEQYF. The CDR3 nucleotides read TGTGCCATCAGTGAGGTGGGACCCTACGAGCAGTACTTC.